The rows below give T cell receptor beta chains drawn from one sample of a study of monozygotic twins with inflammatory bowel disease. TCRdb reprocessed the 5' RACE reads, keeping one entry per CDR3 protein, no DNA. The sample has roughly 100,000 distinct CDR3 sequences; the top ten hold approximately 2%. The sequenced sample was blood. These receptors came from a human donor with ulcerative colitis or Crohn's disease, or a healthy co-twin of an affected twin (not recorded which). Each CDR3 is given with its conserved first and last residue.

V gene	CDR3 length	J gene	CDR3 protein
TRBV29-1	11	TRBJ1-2	CSETGDGGYTF
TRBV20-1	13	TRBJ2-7	CSARQGTRYEQYF
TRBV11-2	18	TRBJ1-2	CASSLSRTGRSTNYGYTF
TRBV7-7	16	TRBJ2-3	CASSPGGGGRTDTQYF
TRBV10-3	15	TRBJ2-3	CATQRLAASTDTQYF
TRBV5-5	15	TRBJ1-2	CASSLTRGANYGYTF
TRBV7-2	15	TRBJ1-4	CASSSGQAVNEKLFF
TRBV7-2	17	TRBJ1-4	CASSLIRTGGDFEKLFF
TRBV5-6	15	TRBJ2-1	CASSLSVADYNEQFF
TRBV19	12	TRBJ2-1	CASSRGDSRQFF
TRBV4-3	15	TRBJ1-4	CASSPLDRANEKLFF
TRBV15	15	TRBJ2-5	CATSRRKGTQETQYF
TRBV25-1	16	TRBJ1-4	CASSESNSGFREKLFF
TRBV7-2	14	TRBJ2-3	CASGLAGPTDTQYF
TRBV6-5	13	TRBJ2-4	CASRRGGSDIQYF
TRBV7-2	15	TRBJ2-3	CASSLARQSTDTQYF
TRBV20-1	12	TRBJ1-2	CSPMSGYDGYTF
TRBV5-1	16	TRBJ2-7	CASSPGDGGGSSEQYF
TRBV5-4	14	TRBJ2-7	CASAGVGPPYEQYF
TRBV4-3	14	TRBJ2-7	CASSQGRGSYEQYF
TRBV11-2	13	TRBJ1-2	CASSSGQLYGYTF
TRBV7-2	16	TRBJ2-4	CASTLDRVKARGIQYF
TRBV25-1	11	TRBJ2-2	CASSGGRELFF
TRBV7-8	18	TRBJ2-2	CASSKRIAGGPYVGELFF
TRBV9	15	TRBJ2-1	CASSVGPPSVNEQFF
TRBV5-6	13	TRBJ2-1	CASSLSLLNEQFF
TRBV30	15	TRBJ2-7	CAWSVWGTGQYEQYF
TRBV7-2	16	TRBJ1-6	CASNIRGGRYNSPLHF
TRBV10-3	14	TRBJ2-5	CAIRGDRGRETQYF
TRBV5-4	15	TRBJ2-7	CASSTPQGASTEQYF
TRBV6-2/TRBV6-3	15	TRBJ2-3	CASRLGLGVTDTQYF
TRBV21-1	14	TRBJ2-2	CASSKAVETGELFF
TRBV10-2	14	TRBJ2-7	CATLDSGNSHEQYF
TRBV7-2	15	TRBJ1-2	CASSPSGQTNYGYTF
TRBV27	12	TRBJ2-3	CASSSRPDTQYF
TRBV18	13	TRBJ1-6	CASSPDLLSPLHF
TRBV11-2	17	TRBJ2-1	CATHLGGSPDSYNEQFF
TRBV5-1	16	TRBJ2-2	CASSLSRGPITGELFF
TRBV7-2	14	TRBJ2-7	CASSLGRGPDEQYF
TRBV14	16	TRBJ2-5	CASSPRTGVTQETQYF
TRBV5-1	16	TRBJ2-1	CASSIASGESYNEQFF
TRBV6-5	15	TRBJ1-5	CASSYLGTGNQPQHF
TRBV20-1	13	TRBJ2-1	CSEGGGARNEQFF
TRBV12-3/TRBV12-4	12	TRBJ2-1	CASSLTYNEQFF